This entry lists 25 T cell receptor beta chains sequenced from one sample in a study of vaccination and CD4 T cells after COVID-19. The antigens of these receptors remain unknown. The Oncomine TCR Beta short-read assay was applied to DNA of cultured CD4+ T cells. TCRdb re-called the PCR reads through MiXCR, storing one row per CDR3 protein. The table includes roughly 3,600 distinct CDR3 sequences, 13% to 15% detected once. The treatment: roughly nine-day PBMC culture with coronavirus spike peptide pools or control peptides (ViraFEST assay). The specimen sequenced was CD4+ T cells from blood, cultured in vitro. These receptor sequences come from a human donor who had recovered from COVID-19.

This clonotype has a handful of counts. V usage is TRBV6-1 and J usage is TRBJ2-2; D unclear. Germline V gene data show CDR1 as MNHNS and CDR2 as SASEGT. CDR3 length equals 15 residues. The V end lost 4 bases, the J end lost 5 bases, and 14 bases lay between the germline ends. DNA of the CDR3: TGTGCCAGCAGTGTCGGCCTGCTTTCTACCGGGGAGCTGTTTTTT. As protein: CASSVGLLSTGELFF.

This clonotype is classed as medium-sized. The chain joins TRBV20-1 to TRBJ1-5; TRBD1 agrees at 9 bases. The CDR3 length is 13 residues. V gave up 6 bases and J gave up 6 bases; unmatched junction bases: 6. Germline-derived CDR1 and CDR2 are DFQATT and SNEGSKA (reference sequence). The chain's CDR3 is CSATTGGGQPQHF. The CDR3 coding sequence is TGCAGTGCGACTACAGGGGGCGGTCAGCCCCAGCATTTT.

This clonotype has a handful of counts. The chain carries TRBV18 and TRBJ2-7; D is ambiguous. This CDR3 spans 12 amino acids. Germline V gene data show CDR1 as KGHSH and CDR2 as LQKENI. Trimming shortened V by 2 bases and J by 4 bases, and 6 bases separated the two germline ends. CDR3 sequence (DNA): TGTGCCAGCTCACCATTCACATACGAGCAGTACTTC. Translating it yields CASSPFTYEQYF.

By share, this clonotype ranks as medium-sized (0.01 to 0.1%). The chain employs TRBV3-1 and TRBJ1-4; no definite D call. This CDR3 is built from 15 residues. Trimming stripped 1 base from V and 3 bases from J, with 9 bases between. The germline V gene encodes CDR1 LGHDT and CDR2 YNNKEL (reference sequence). The CDR3 spells CASSQVIGANEKLFF. CDR3 nucleotide sequence: TGTGCCAGCAGCCAAGTCATCGGGGCTAATGAAAAACTGTTTTTT.

The rearrangement joins TRBV3-1 to TRBJ1-2; D gene uncertain. The CDR3 length is 13 residues. Germline-derived CDR1 and CDR2 are LGHDT and YNNKEL (reference sequence). V was clipped by 1 base and J by 5 bases, with 8 bases between them. The DNA of the CDR3 is TGTGCCAGCAGCCAAGGAGGGCCGTATGGCTACACCTTC. This translates into CASSQGGPYGYTF. The full variable domain, with the rest looked up from reference TRBV3-1 and TRBJ1-2, is DTAVSQTPKYLVTQMGNDKSIKCEQNLGHDTMYWYKQDSKKFLKIMFSYNNKELIINETVPNRFSPKSPDKAHLNLHINSLELGDSAVYFCASSQGGPYGYTFGSGTRLTVV.

This clonotype is deemed medium-sized. The chain carries TRBV5-4 and TRBJ2-5, with 7 nucleotides matching TRBD2. This CDR3 is 13 amino acids long. V was pared by 4 bases and J by 2 bases, with 2 bases of the junction left unmatched. Germline V gene sequence: CDR1 SGHNT, CDR2 YYREEE (reference sequence). The CDR3 protein is CASSRGLQETQYF. The CDR3 bases are TGTGCCAGCAGCCGGGGACTACAAGAGACCCAGTACTTC.

By sample share, this clonotype is medium-sized. At one of its ends the junction is not consistent with the germline gene, which may arise from a read error. V and J are TRBV12-3 or TRBV12-4 and TRBJ1-5, with unresolved D. There are 14 residues in the CDR3. Here the CDR3 DNA reads TGTGCCAGCAGATTAGGGCTTAGCAATCAGCCCCAGCATTTT. Residues: CASRLGLSNQPQHF.

This clonotype has only a few counts. The rearrangement links TRBV30 to TRBJ2-1; TRBD2 agrees at 8 bases. Trimming at V came to 5 bases and at J to 7 bases, leaving 16 bases not matched to a gene. CDR3 size: 16 residues. The germline gives CDR1 GTSNPN, CDR2 SVGIG (reference sequence). The CDR3 loop reads CAWEGGGQFTSNEQFF. Here the CDR3 DNA reads TGTGCCTGGGAGGGCGGGGGGCAATTTACTTCGAATGAGCAGTTCTTC.

This clonotype was picked up a small number of times. The genes are TRBV2 and TRBJ1-1, with D hard to call. The CDR3 runs to 15 residues. The ends were cut back, 5 bases at V and 0 bases at J, with 13 bases in the middle. Germline V lookup: CDR1 SNHLY, CDR2 FYNNEI. The CDR3 protein is CASSYRAVMNTEAFF. The CDR3 bases are TGTGCCAGCAGTTACCGCGCCGTGATGAACACTGAAGCTTTCTTT.

In its sample, this clonotype is large (0.1 to 1%). This chain connects TRBV15 to TRBJ1-1; a possible D gene is TRBD1 (6 bases). CDR1 is LNHNV and CDR2 is YYDKDF in the germline V gene (reference sequence). Trimming shortened V by 3 bases and J by 4 bases, and 15 bases separated the two germline ends. This CDR3 region has 15 residues. The CDR3 is CATSRERTVPTEAFF. The CDR3 DNA is TGTGCCACCAGCAGGGAACGGACAGTCCCCACTGAAGCTTTCTTT.

This clonotype occurred a few times. The chain is built from TRBV4-1 and TRBJ2-3; D perhaps matches TRBD1 (5 bases). This CDR3 region has 17 residues. The V gene lost 0 bases and the J gene lost 1 base, with 14 bases spanning the gap. The germline V gene has CDR1 MGHRA and CDR2 YSYEKL. CDR3 bases: TGCGCCAGCAGCCAAGATTTGGGGCAGTTCGGCACAGATACGCAGTATTTT. As protein: CASSQDLGQFGTDTQYF.

This clonotype occurred once. This chain uses TRBV3-1 with TRBJ2-1; 7 bases match TRBD1. The CDR3 is 15 residues long. In germline, CDR1 is LGHDT, CDR2 YNNKEL (reference sequence). Trimming removed 4 bases from V and 4 bases from J; junction bases left unmatched: 7. The CDR3 sequence is CASSPRTGAYNEQFF. The DNA of the CDR3 is TGTGCCAGCAGCCCCCGGACAGGTGCGTACAATGAGCAGTTCTTC.

The chain has TRBV2 and TRBJ2-7; 9 bases align to TRBD1. V lost 2 bases and J lost 3; bases outside the gene matches: 8. Germline CDR1 and CDR2: SNHLY and FYNNEI. The CDR3 runs 16 residues. CDR3 coding DNA: TGTGCCAGCAGTGAACAGGCCGGGACAGGGAACTACGAGCAGTACTTC. Its translation is CASSEQAGTGNYEQYF.

Concerning this clonotype itself: This could be a read error, since a much larger clone is one nucleotide away. This rearrangement joins TRBV20-1 to TRBJ1-1, with a weak D call TRBD1 (5 bases). Trimming shortened V by 3 bases and J by 4 bases, and 15 bases separated the two germline ends. Germline CDR1 DFQATT, CDR2 SNEGSKA (reference sequence). This CDR3 region has 14 residues. As DNA, the CDR3 is TGCAGTGCTAGTGACCCGGGGAGGGGCACTGAAGCTTTCTTT. It is translated as CSASDPGRGTEAFF.

This clonotype counts as medium-sized (0.01 to 0.1%). The rearrangement links TRBV6-1 to TRBJ1-1; D not certain. This CDR3 contains 14 residues. CDR1 MNHNS and CDR2 SASEGT come from the germline V gene. V lost 6 bases to trimming and J lost 4 bases, with 15 bases between them. The CDR3 sequence: CASRERSSFTEAFF. Here the CDR3 DNA reads TGTGCCAGCAGAGAAAGGTCCAGTTTCACTGAAGCTTTCTTT.

V usage is TRBV20-1 and J usage is TRBJ2-5; D is perhaps TRBD2 (6 bases). The CDR3 runs 12 residues. The germline V gene has CDR1 DFQATT and CDR2 SNEGSKA (reference sequence). V gave up 7 bases and J gave up 4 bases, with 13 bases separating them. The CDR3 is CSVIHGGETQYF. In nucleotides, the CDR3 is TGCAGTGTCATACACGGGGGAGAGACCCAGTACTTC.

This chain joins TRBV10-3 and TRBJ2-3; D perhaps matches TRBD1 (5 bases). CDR3 size: 15 residues. CDR1 is ENHRY, CDR2 SYGVKD, per germline. Trimming left V 1 base short and J 0 bases short, with 8 bases between. CDR3 in amino acids: CAISEWSGSTDTQYF. Written as DNA, the CDR3 is TGTGCCATCAGTGAGTGGTCAGGGAGCACAGATACGCAGTATTTT.

This clonotype was counted only a few times. The chain uses TRBV5-1 and TRBJ1-1; D may be TRBD1 (6 bases). V was shortened by 0 bases and J by 10 bases, with 19 bases between the two germline ends. This CDR3 is 15 amino acids long. Germline CDR1 SGHRS, CDR2 YFSETQ. The CDR3 loop reads CASSLDSGGQERAFF. CDR3 bases: TGCGCCAGCAGCTTGGACAGTGGGGGGCAGGAGCGAGCTTTCTTT. Based on the CDR3 plus reference TRBV5-1 and TRBJ1-1, the full variable domain is KAGVTQTPRYLIKTRGQQVTLSCSPISGHRSVSWYQQTPGQGLQFLFEYFSETQRNKGNFPGRFSGRQFSNSRSEMNVSTLELGDSALYLCASSLDSGGQERAFFGQGTRLTVV.

This clonotype ranks as medium-sized (0.01 to 0.1%). The chain has TRBV12-3 or TRBV12-4 and TRBJ1-2; no reliable D call. With 7 bases removed from V and 4 bases from J, the gap between germline ends came to 16 bases. The CDR3 covers 14 residues. The CDR3 here is CASTLRPGSYGYTF. The CDR3 DNA follows: TGTGCCAGCACCTTACGTCCAGGAAGCTATGGCTACACCTTC.

Sample share makes this clonotype medium-sized (0.01 to 0.1%). The chain links TRBV12-3 or TRBV12-4 to TRBJ1-6; tentatively, D is TRBD1 (5 bases). V dropped 6 bases and J dropped 9 bases, with 15 bases sitting between them. The CDR3 is 14 amino acids. Written as DNA, the CDR3 is TGTGCCAGCAGCCGAGAAAGGGGAGGTTCACCCCTCCACTTT. Protein sequence: CASSRERGGSPLHF.

Only a few counts were recorded for this clonotype. The chain recombines TRBV6-1 with TRBJ2-5; 11 bases fit TRBD2. The germline gives CDR1 MNHNS, CDR2 SASEGT. This CDR3 has 15 residues. Trimming cost V 5 bases and J 4 bases; bases outside gene matches: 6. CDR3 nucleotide sequence: TGTGCCAGCAGTCCGTTTAGCGGGGGGGCAGAGACCCAGTACTTC. It codes for CASSPFSGGAETQYF.

This sequence joins TRBV9 and TRBJ2-3, with D tentatively TRBD1 or TRBD2 (5 bases each). Trimming pared 4 bases from V and 0 bases from J, leaving 9 bases between. The germline V gene has CDR1 SGDLS and CDR2 YYNGEE. The CDR3 totals 14 residues. CDR3 DNA sequence: TGTGCCAGCAGCCTAGGGGACAGCACAGATACGCAGTATTTT. Translating gives CASSLGDSTDTQYF.

A few counts support this clonotype. This chain uses TRBV5-1 with TRBJ1-1; no clear D gene. With 4 bases removed from V and 0 bases from J, the gap between germline ends came to 13 bases. Germline lookup yields CDR1 SGHRS and CDR2 YFSETQ. The CDR3 sequence is 15 residues long. The CDR3 protein is CASSPGLYLNTEAFF. CDR3 in DNA: TGCGCCAGCAGCCCAGGACTCTATTTGAACACTGAAGCTTTCTTT.

This clonotype was counted only a few times. CDR3 protein: CASSHSLLAGFDTGELFF. The DNA of the CDR3 is TGCGCCAGCAGCCACTCCCTACTAGCGGGTTTTGACACCGGGGAGCTGTTTTTT. The chain couples TRBV4-1 to TRBJ2-2, with 9 bases matching TRBD2. CDR1 is MGHRA and CDR2 is YSYEKL in the germline V gene. V dropped 3 bases and J dropped 3; count of bases not matched to a gene: 11. This CDR3 is built from 18 residues.

Of note for this clonotype: It may be a read error: a sequence one base away is much more abundant. The chain uses TRBV7-8 and TRBJ2-4; D tentatively reads TRBD1 or TRBD2 (6 bases each). Trimming pared 2 bases from V and 1 base from J, leaving 15 bases between. Germline loops: CDR1 SGHVS, CDR2 FQNEAQ. There are 17 residues in the CDR3. The CDR3 is CASSLKVGGLAKNIQYF. For the CDR3, the DNA is TGTGCCAGCAGCTTAAAGGTGGGGGGCCTGGCCAAAAACATTCAGTACTTC.